The source of this T cell receptor (beta chain) is a study of control samples from healthy donors and cancer patients. V was cut by 5 bases and J by 4 bases, with 8 bases left in between. The CDR3 runs to 12 residues. Germline V gene lookup returns CDR1 LNHDA and CDR2 SQIVND (reference sequence). This clone was seen only once. Method: immunoSEQ multiplex PCR; TCRdb's copy keeps in-frame clones and lacks some. The sample contains roughly 95,000 clones, roughly 88% of which appear only once. The chain joins TRBV19 to TRBJ1-1; D uncertain. This TCR was sampled from a man aged 25-45 years in good health. What was sequenced was blood. CDR3 DNA: TGTGCCAGTAGTCTACGGGGCACTGAAGCTTTCTTT. Its protein product is CASSLRGTEAFF.